The 11 T cell receptor beta chains below come from one sample, sequenced in a study of shared clonotypes between healthy human individuals. The table came from immunoSEQ multiplex PCR; TCRdb's copy has only in-frame clones and leaves some out. The table shows more than 2,000,000 clones, with approximately 92% occurring only once. Input material: naive CD4+ T cells sorted from blood. The subset was: CD45RA+ positively selected. The source is a man aged 18 to 35 in good health.

This clone was counted a few times. The chain joins TRBV7-2 to TRBJ2-1; D is uncertain. The CDR3 runs 16 residues. Germline V gene sequence: CDR1 SGHTA, CDR2 FQGNSA. Trimming shortened V by 5 bases and J by 7 bases, and 21 bases separated the two germline ends. DNA of the CDR3: TGTGCCAGCAGCCCAGGCCCTGCCCCGATCCGGAATGAGCAGTTCTTC. This sequence encodes CASSPGPAPIRNEQFF.

On this clone: Other DNA variants within this sample encode the same CDR3. The chain combines TRBV7-9 with TRBJ2-5; unclear D gene. The CDR3 length is 13 residues. V was trimmed by 5 bases and J by 3 bases, leaving 10 bases between them. Germline CDR1 is SEHNR and CDR2 is FQNEAQ (reference sequence). CDR3 amino acids: CASSLDGKETQYF. The CDR3 region has the DNA TGTGCCAGCAGCCTAGACGGAAAAGAGACCCAGTACTTC.

The genes are TRBV7-6 and TRBJ2-6; D call uncertain. The length of the CDR3 is 17 residues. Trimming took 0 bases from V and 0 from J, leaving 9 bases between them. Germline V gives CDR1 SGHVS, CDR2 FNYEAQ. Here the CDR3 reads CASSLAAPHSGANVLTF. The CDR3 coding sequence is TGTGCCAGCAGCTTAGCGGCCCCTCACTCTGGGGCCAACGTCCTGACTTTC.

The chain couples TRBV7-9 to TRBJ1-1; possible D gene TRBD1, 5 bases. In germline, CDR1 is SEHNR, CDR2 FQNEAQ (reference sequence). The CDR3 contains 13 residues. The V and J ends lost 7 bases and 10 bases respectively, with 19 bases between them. The CDR3 sequence is CASINQGPQGAFF. The CDR3 DNA reads as TGTGCCAGCATCAACCAGGGACCGCAGGGAGCTTTCTTT.

The genes are TRBV7-2 and TRBJ2-1; D gene ambiguous. Germline V lookup: CDR1 SGHTA, CDR2 FQGNSA. The CDR3 is 14 residues long. Trimming shortened V by 6 bases and J by 0 bases, and 9 bases separated the two germline ends. The chain's CDR3 is CASSKESSYNEQFF. CDR3 bases: TGTGCCAGCAGTAAGGAGAGCTCCTACAATGAGCAGTTCTTC. Drawing the rest from reference TRBV7-2 and TRBJ2-1, the complete variable domain is GAGVSQSPSNKVTEKGKDVELRCDPISGHTALYWYRQSLGQGLEFLIYFQGNSAPDKSGLPSDRFSAERTGGSVSTLTIQRTQQEDSAVYLCASSKESSYNEQFFGPGTRLTVL.

The chain couples TRBV9 to TRBJ2-2, with D possibly TRBD1 on 5 matching bases. Trimming removed 6 bases from V and 2 bases from J, with 17 bases in between. The CDR3 totals 16 residues. Germline V gives CDR1 SGDLS, CDR2 YYNGEE. CDR3 sequence: CASTQGGQGNTGELFF. The CDR3 DNA follows: TGTGCCAGCACCCAAGGTGGGCAGGGCAACACCGGGGAGCTGTTTTTT.

As DNA, the CDR3 is TGTGCTAGTGTCCTCCAGGGGGCTCTGGGCTACACCTTC. Residues: CASVLQGALGYTF. The chain joins TRBV12-5 to TRBJ1-2; 8 bases are shared with TRBD1. In germline, CDR1 is LGHNT, CDR2 FRNRAP. With 7 bases clipped from V and 8 bases from J, the junction kept 9 bases outside the gene matches. The CDR3 has 13 amino acids.

To note about this clone: Distinct nucleotide sequences in the sample also encode this CDR3. The gene calls are TRBV18 and TRBJ2-5; maybe TRBD1 (5 bases). The germline V gene encodes CDR1 KGHSH and CDR2 LQKENI. This CDR3 contains 14 residues. Trimming left V 3 bases short and J 1 base short, with 9 bases between. The CDR3 spells CASSPGQTQETQYF. The CDR3 coding sequence is TGTGCCAGCTCACCGGGGCAGACCCAAGAGACCCAGTACTTC.

J is TRBJ2-3 and V is TRBV25-1, with D possibly matching TRBD1 (5 bases). This CDR3 region has 15 residues. Between the trimmed V and J ends, which lost 3 bases and 2 bases, there was a span of 12 bases. CDR1 is MGHDK and CDR2 is SYGVNS in the germline V gene. CDR3 bases: TGTGCCAGCAGTGACATGGGGCAGATCACAGATACGCAGTATTTT. It is translated as CASSDMGQITDTQYF. Drawing the rest from reference TRBV25-1 and TRBJ2-3, the complete variable domain is EADIYQTPRYLVIGTGKKITLECSQTMGHDKMYWYQQDPGMELHLIHYSYGVNSTEKGDLSSESTVSRIRTEHFPLTLESARPSHTSQYLCASSDMGQITDTQYFGPGTRLTVL.

The J gene is TRBJ2-7, the V gene TRBV7-9, with unresolved D. The CDR3 contains 10 residues. CDR1 is SEHNR and CDR2 is FQNEAQ in the germline V gene (reference sequence). Trimming shortened V by 7 bases and J by 4 bases, and 5 bases separated the two germline ends. CDR3 in amino acids: CASIEYEQYF. CDR3 nucleotide sequence: TGTGCCAGCATAGAGTACGAGCAGTACTTC.

The rearrangement joins TRBV5-1 to TRBJ1-1, with 11 bases identical to TRBD1. There are 20 residues in the CDR3. V dropped 0 bases and J dropped 2; count of bases not matched to a gene: 15. Per the germline V gene, CDR1 is SGHRS and CDR2 is YFSETQ. The CDR3 sequence is CASSLGYGQGAPSINTEAFF. The DNA for the CDR3 is TGCGCCAGCAGCTTGGGTTACGGACAGGGGGCACCTTCAATTAACACTGAAGCTTTCTTT.